What follows describes a single T cell receptor beta chain. Looked up from germline, CDR1 is DFQATT and CDR2 is SNEGSKA (reference sequence). This CDR3 has 13 residues. The data belong to a study of blood T cells in healthy people across ages. Next came a second PCR, run for about 7 to 12 cycles, which used a sample-barcoded 5' primer along with a J-beta primer mix. Template switching added a 12-random-nucleotide identifier to every cDNA molecule. TCRdb recomputed calls from the 5' RACE reads with MiXCR, one row per CDR3 protein. The data contain about 2 million distinct CDR3 sequences, less than 50% of them singletons. About 10 milliliters was the volume of peripheral blood drawn from each donor. Each sample gave at least 7 million isolated PBMCs.

The sample consisted of blood. This receptor was obtained from a woman aged 40 to 49 in good health. The chain combines TRBV20-1 with TRBJ2-1; the D is unclear. The assigned J gene may be wrong: the sequence end matches TRBJ2-7 better. CDR3: CSARDLALPEQYF. CDR3 nucleotide sequence: TGCAGTGCTAGAGATCTCGCTTTGCCGGAGCAGTACTTC.